This TCR beta chain was identified during a study of HIV-infected children after antiretroviral therapy interruption. The CDR3 spans 12 residues. Deletions cut 4 bases from V and 6 bases from J, with 9 bases between. Germline V lookup: CDR1 LNHNV, CDR2 YYDKDF (reference sequence). A 3' RACE protocol on RNA, with unique molecular identifiers, produced the TCR library. TCRdb re-derived calls from the 3' RACE reads in MiXCR, one entry per CDR3 protein. Of approximately 96,000 distinct CDR3 sequences in the sample, roughly 6.4% were seen once. The treatment: PENTA 11 planned treatment interruption arm or continuous ART arm. The table lists this clonotype with many counts.

Specimen: CD45RA+ CD4+ T cells from PBMCs, pooled from several time points, collected from a donor given antiretroviral therapy, either interrupted or continuous. Subset given: naive CD4+ CD45RA+ CD45RO- T cells. This chain joins TRBV15 and TRBJ1-1; no clear D. The TCR originated in a pool of human donors with HIV. This CDR3 reads CATSNDIAEAFF. DNA of the CDR3: TGTGCCACCAGCAACGATATCGCTGAAGCTTTCTTT.